This entry concerns a single TCR beta chain. This entry is derived from a study of blood T cell repertoires in COVID-19. As for the study in general: Donors in the United States, Italy and Spain gave samples during acute or convalescent COVID-19. Sample material is recorded as cDNA or gDNA derived from T cells, B-cell-depleted T cells, or PBMCs.

Seattle-derived patients entered the study during active infection and were followed longitudinally. Original handling: Scientists estimated how many nucleated cells there were by amplifying reference gene primers. Sequenced by immunoSEQ multiplex PCR; TCRdb stores in-frame clones only, minus some. That table furnishes V, J and clone size, whereas the DNA furnished D and trimming. The repertoire consists of some 150,000 clones, with 75% to 85% occurring once and the leading ten covering roughly an eighth. The specimen was peripheral blood. This sequence originates from an older woman with COVID-19, enrolled during active disease.

CDR3 coding DNA: TGTGCCAGCATCCAGTGGGGGGTCCTCTCTGGAAACACCATATATTTT. The encoded protein is CASIQWGVLSGNTIYF. V usage is TRBV7-9 and J usage is TRBJ1-3; a possible D gene is TRBD1 (5 bases). With 7 bases removed from V and 0 bases from J, the gap between germline ends came to 16 bases. The CDR3 runs to 16 residues. CDR1 is SEHNR and CDR2 is FQNEAQ in the germline V gene (reference sequence).